The T cell receptor (beta chain) under discussion was sequenced for a study of radiation and T cells in renal cell carcinoma. CDR1 is SGHNT and CDR2 is YYREEE in the germline V gene (reference sequence). This CDR3 has 14 amino acids. With 4 bases removed from V and 3 bases from J, the gap between germline ends came to 13 bases. Only in-frame clones appear in the TCRdb table, and some are missing; sequencing was by immunoSEQ multiplex PCR. Of around 99,000 clones detected, 65% to 90% appear once; the ten largest clones hold roughly 7.6%. The time point: blood 4 weeks post-SBRT, at nephrectomy. Treatment here: 15 Gy SBRT to primary tumor, nephrectomy 4 weeks later.

The gene calls are TRBV5-4 and TRBJ2-5; D possibly uses TRBD1 or TRBD2 (5 bases each). The receptor comes from a man in his sixties with renal cell carcinoma. The input for sequencing was blood, taken from a patient whose treatment included radiotherapy and nephrectomy. The CDR3 loop reads CASSKRDGKETQYF. For the CDR3, the DNA is TGTGCCAGCAGCAAACGGGACGGAAAAGAGACCCAGTACTTC.